Here is one T cell receptor (beta chain) with its context. No cognate antigen has been identified for it. Base-call qualities are not available, and no considerably larger clone is one nucleotide away. The CDR3 has 13 amino acids, counting the end cysteine and phenylalanine. Here the CDR3 DNA is all that survives: 39 bases in frame from base 1. V gives up 3 bases and J gives up 4 bases, and the segment between their germline ends measures 11 bases. Taken from the germline V gene (reference sequence), the CDR1 and CDR2 loops are DFQATT and SNEGSKA. The sample originates from a study of T-cell memory formation after mild COVID-19 (dated by TCRdb to the early 2020s). With regard to the full study: Most TCR sequence clusters were specific to one of the two donors. The cohort comprised two young, previously healthy adult volunteers, one female and one male. Longitudinal TCRalpha and TCRbeta repertoire sequencing tracked T-cell clones expanding and contracting after mild COVID-19 in a couple of donors. Study-wide findings and limitations: The second-wave clones that peaked on day 37 were not confirmed to be SARS-CoV-2 specific. Clones that contracted from day 15 to 85 showed balanced CD4/CD8 phenotypes, whereas a second wave of clones that expanded from day 15 to 37 leaned towards CD4+. The study covered only a couple of mild cases, and larger cohorts including severe cases with pre-infection samples were considered necessary. Contracting CD4+ clones were located mainly in the CM and EM memory subsets, whereas CD8+ clones were found to be enriched in EMRA. Some responding clones were detected in pre-infection memory, which suggested that pre-existing cross-reactive memory T cells had joined the SARS-CoV-2 response.

Ficoll-Paque density gradient centrifugation was used to isolate PBMCs. The sequencer was an Illumina NovaSeq 6000. TCRalpha and TCRbeta cDNA libraries were constructed by 5'RACE with constant-segment primers, with sample barcodes and unique molecular identifiers being introduced. RNA was extracted from every sample with Trizol reagent. Amplification of the libraries took two PCR steps, and the second step added a second sample barcode plus Illumina TruSeq adapters. The libraries were sequenced on an Illumina NovaSeq using 2 x 150 bp paired-end reads. Turning to the authors' computational methods: Demultiplexing of reads and collapsing into UMI-guided consensus sequences were performed with migec v1.2.7. Using mixcr v2.1.11, UMI consensuses were aligned to TRA and TRB V and J templates and then assembled into clonotypes. A clonotype was counted as expanded or contracted only if both edgeR and NoisET called the change significant, with noise models trained on biological replicates. edgeR calls used a false discovery rate-adjusted p below 0.01 and a log2 fold-change threshold of 1. As an exploratory analysis of dynamics, max-normalized trajectories of the 1000 most abundant clonotypes were examined with PCA combined with hierarchical clustering. Separately sequenced CD4+ and CD8+ repertoires were used to assign the CD4 or CD8 phenotype of responding clones. The public reads were quality trimmed at Q25 with fastp and then assembled into clones with MiXCR by TCRdb, keeping productive beta chains. Every distinct CDR3 protein forms one entry, paired with its most common genes and DNA. The V and J calls come from TCRdb's annotation, not from the publication. The sample records approximately 240,000 distinct CDR3 sequences, 16% of which are singletons. The top ten clones comprise roughly 3.6% of the sample.

The rearrangement joined TRBV20-1 to TRBJ2-3; the D gene is unclear. This receptor was taken from a man aged 18 to 35 who had mild COVID-19 (a few samples of this study predate the infection). The sample titles of this study are shuffled in the database, so cell type and time point are left out; the donor was told from shared clones. Sample: PBMCs or a T cell subset sorted from them (not recorded which). The bases read TGCAGTGCTAGTATTAGCACTGCAGATACGCAGTATTTT. This gives the protein CSASISTADTQYF.